This T cell receptor beta chain came from a study of shared clonotypes between healthy human individuals. Caucasian adults living in Nashville, Tennessee, provided all samples. Profiling relied on immunoSEQ multiplex PCR, and the TCRdb table lists in-frame clones only, not all of them. The table has fewer than 700,000 clones, around 80% seen once. V was pared by 4 bases and J by 0 bases, with 6 bases between. The germline gives CDR1 SGHDN, CDR2 FVKESK. There are 14 residues in the CDR3. Source material: PBMCs. The rearrangement joins TRBV14 to TRBJ2-2; D gene uncertain. The TCR sequence derives from a woman in her forties in good health. Some clones in this sample may be carry-over from other donors' samples. CDR3 coding DNA: TGTGCCAGCAGCCGAGAACCGAACACCGGGGAGCTGTTTTTT. Its protein product is CASSREPNTGELFF.